The 29 T cell receptor beta chains reported below all come from one sample, sequenced in a study of blood T cell repertoires in COVID-19. Libraries were prepared by immunoSEQ multiplex PCR; TCRdb keeps only in-frame clonotypes and omits some of them. Here the sample spans approximately 82,000 clones, around four fifths being singletons. Sequenced material: peripheral blood. These receptors were obtained from a woman aged 60-75 years with acute or convalescent COVID-19.

The chain combines TRBV7-2 with TRBJ1-1, with a tentative D call TRBD1 (5 bases). The germline gives CDR1 SGHTA, CDR2 FQGNSA. Trimming left V 2 bases short and J 0 bases short, with 7 bases between. This CDR3 has 14 residues. The CDR3 is CASSLQGMNTEAFF. In DNA, the CDR3 is TGTGCCAGCAGCTTACAGGGAATGAACACTGAAGCTTTCTTT.

This chain uses TRBV20-1 with TRBJ1-2; D is uncertain. Trimming stripped 3 bases from V and 4 bases from J, with 15 bases between. The germline gives CDR1 DFQATT, CDR2 SNEGSKA (reference sequence). The CDR3 is 14 amino acids. DNA of the CDR3: TGCAGTGCTAGTTTTGACACAACCTCCTATGGCTACACCTTC. Protein product: CSASFDTTSYGYTF.

The V call is TRBV19, the J call TRBJ1-3; D is unclear. Germline V gives CDR1 LNHDA, CDR2 SQIVND (reference sequence). The CDR3 is made up of 14 amino acids. Trimming shortened V by 4 bases and J by 3 bases, and 10 bases separated the two germline ends. The CDR3 nucleotides read TGTGCCAGTAGTACCCCGGAGGGTGGAAACACCATATATTTT. Residues: CASSTPEGGNTIYF.

The chain has TRBV5-5 and TRBJ2-1, with D tentatively TRBD1 (6 bases). V was cut by 5 bases and J by 8 bases, with 11 bases left in between. The CDR3 consists of 12 residues. CDR1 is SGHKS, CDR2 YYEKEE, per germline (reference sequence). The CDR3 nucleotides are TGTGCCAGCAGGCAGGGGTGGGATGAGCAGTTCTTC. It translates to CASRQGWDEQFF. The full variable domain, rest sourced from reference TRBV5-5 and TRBJ2-1, is DAGVTQSPTHLIKTRGQQVTLRCSPISGHKSVSWYQQVLGQGPQFIFQYYEKEERGRGNFPDRFSARQFPNYSSELNVNALLLGDSALYLCASRQGWDEQFFGPGTRLTVL.

The gene calls are TRBV3-1 (or the pseudogene TRBV3-2) and TRBJ1-4; D is unresolved. Germline assignment: CDR1 LGHDT and CDR2 YNNKEL (reference sequence). The CDR3 length is 14 residues. V was cut by 3 bases and J by 6 bases, with 11 bases left in between. CDR3 bases: TGTGCCAGCAGCCAGAGGGCCCAAGATGAAAAACTGTTTTTT. Its translation: CASSQRAQDEKLFF.

The V gene is TRBV10-1, the J gene TRBJ2-3; maybe TRBD2 (6 bases). Trimming cost V 3 bases and J 1 base, with 14 bases left between them. The CDR3 covers 16 residues. Germline values: CDR1 WNHNN, CDR2 SYGVQD (reference sequence). The chain's CDR3 is CASSENAGTGTDTQYF. CDR3 sequence (DNA): TGCGCCAGCAGTGAAAATGCGGGAACGGGCACAGATACGCAGTATTTT.

The chain couples TRBV4-3 to TRBJ2-2; D remains unclear. V was shortened by 0 bases and J by 0 bases, with 11 bases between the two germline ends. CDR3 length: 17 amino acids. Germline CDR1 LGHNA, CDR2 YSLEER. This CDR3 is CASSQDHIAANTGELFF. Here the CDR3 DNA reads TGCGCCAGCAGCCAAGATCACATAGCCGCGAACACCGGGGAGCTGTTTTTT.

The chain employs TRBV7-9 and TRBJ1-5; D call uncertain. CDR1 SEHNR and CDR2 FQNEAQ come from the germline V gene (reference sequence). V lost 6 bases and J lost 0, with 6 bases in between. This CDR3 contains 13 residues. The CDR3 coding sequence is TGTGCCAGCAGACTAAATAGCAATCAGCCCCAGCATTTT. Protein sequence: CASRLNSNQPQHF.

This chain links TRBV10-1 with TRBJ1-1; TRBD1 is a possible D gene (6 bases). There are 15 residues in the CDR3. Trimming shortened V by 3 bases and J by 2 bases, and 13 bases separated the two germline ends. CDR1 is WNHNN and CDR2 is SYGVQD in the germline V gene (reference sequence). Here the CDR3 DNA reads TGCGCCAGCAGTGATTCGACAGGCGAAAACACTGAAGCTTTCTTT. Protein sequence: CASSDSTGENTEAFF.

V gene TRBV6-5 combines with J gene TRBJ1-2, with D possibly being TRBD1 (6 bases). Looked up from germline, CDR1 is MNHEY and CDR2 is SVGAGI. V gave up 6 bases and J gave up 8 bases, with 16 bases separating them. The CDR3 is made up of 13 amino acids. CDR3 nucleotide sequence: TGTGCCAGCAGGACCGGACAGTTTGAAGGCTACACCTTC. Translated, it gives CASRTGQFEGYTF.

The gene calls are TRBV3-1 (or the pseudogene TRBV3-2) and TRBJ2-5; no definite D call. V lost 0 bases and J 8 bases, leaving 7 bases between the germline ends. The CDR3 runs 12 residues. CDR1 and CDR2 from the germline V gene are LGHDT and YNNKEL (reference sequence). The CDR3 DNA reads as TGTGCCAGCAGCCAAGACCTGCTAACCCAGTACTTC. As protein: CASSQDLLTQYF.

This clone was counted between two and nine times. One end of the junction is discordant with germline, which a read error may explain. The V and J genes are TRBV6-5 and TRBJ1-2; 11 nucleotides align to TRBD1. This CDR3 contains 15 residues. Germline V CDR1 and CDR2: MNHEY, SVGAGI. In nucleotides, the CDR3 is TGTGCCAGCAGTTACTCGAAGACCGGACAGGGGGCGCCTCAATTC. It is translated as CASSYSKTGQGAPQF.

The J gene is TRBJ1-1, the V gene TRBV19; 10 bases align to TRBD1. The germline gives CDR1 LNHDA, CDR2 SQIVND (reference sequence). Trimming at V came to 3 bases and at J to 10 bases, leaving 11 bases not matched to a gene. CDR3 length: 15 residues. This CDR3 reads CASSIGDRGPNRAFF. The CDR3 region has the DNA TGTGCCAGTAGTATCGGAGACAGGGGGCCAAATCGAGCTTTCTTT.

The CDR3: CSDRRTGNTEAFF. The CDR3 bases are TGCAGCGACCGCCGGACGGGAAACACTGAAGCTTTCTTT. V usage is TRBV29-1 and J usage is TRBJ1-1; D is unclear. The V and J ends lost 7 bases and 2 bases respectively, with 14 bases between them. This CDR3 is 13 amino acids long. CDR1 and CDR2 (germline): SQVTM, ANQGSEA. Filled out from reference TRBV29-1 and TRBJ1-1, the complete variable domain reads SAVISQKPSRDICQRGTSLTIQCQVDSQVTMMFWYRQQPGQSLTLIATANQGSEATYESGFVIDKFPISRPNLTFSTLTVSNMSPEDSSIYLCSDRRTGNTEAFFGQGTRLTVV.

This chain connects TRBV11-3 to TRBJ2-7, with D possibly being TRBD1 (5 bases). Looked up from germline, CDR1 is SGHNT and CDR2 is YENEEA. The V end lost 5 bases, the J end lost 0 bases, and 8 bases lay between the germline ends. This CDR3 is 13 amino acids long. CDR3: CASSVDSSYEQYF. CDR3 coding DNA: TGTGCCAGCAGCGTCGACAGCTCCTACGAGCAGTACTTC.

V usage is TRBV5-1 and J usage is TRBJ2-1; 10 positions match TRBD1. After removal of 3 bases from V and 7 bases from J, the junction contained 10 bases not matched to a gene. The CDR3 runs to 16 residues. Germline V gene sequence: CDR1 SGHRS, CDR2 YFSETQ. The CDR3 is CASSSESGQGRNEQFF. CDR3 sequence (DNA): TGCGCCAGCAGCTCCGAATCGGGACAGGGGAGAAATGAGCAGTTCTTC.

The gene calls are TRBV5-1 and TRBJ1-1, with a tentative D call TRBD1 (6 bases). V was shortened by 2 bases and J by 3 bases, with 11 bases between the two germline ends. Germline CDR1 is SGHRS and CDR2 is YFSETQ. This CDR3 is built from 14 residues. In DNA form, the CDR3 reads TGCGCCAGCAGCTTACAGGGATTGGACACTGAAGCTTTCTTT. Amino acid sequence: CASSLQGLDTEAFF.

The chain links TRBV11-2 to TRBJ2-5, with 11 bases matching TRBD2. With V trimmed by 1 base and J by 7 bases, 8 bases remained unmatched. CDR3 size: 16 residues. Germline V CDR1 and CDR2: SGHAT, FQNNGV. CDR3 sequence reads: CASSLATSGNRVTQYF. CDR3 sequence (DNA): TGTGCCAGCAGCTTAGCGACTAGCGGGAATCGAGTGACCCAGTACTTC.

The rearrangement joins TRBV7-2 to TRBJ1-2, with a tentative D call TRBD1 (6 bases). Germline CDR1 and CDR2: SGHTA and FQGNSA. The length of the CDR3 is 14 residues. V gave up 4 bases and J gave up 8 bases, with 17 bases separating them. Here the CDR3 reads CASSSEQGRYGYTF. The CDR3 nucleotides read TGTGCCAGCAGCTCGGAACAGGGTCGGTACGGCTACACCTTC.

The chain links TRBV6-4 to TRBJ2-1, with TRBD1 matching 7 bases. The CDR3 totals 17 residues. The germline CDR1 and CDR2 sequences are MRHNA and SNTAGT. V dropped 3 bases and J dropped 0; count of bases not matched to a gene: 8. CDR3 sequence reads: CASSEARGGGSYNEQFF. Here the CDR3 DNA reads TGTGCCAGCAGTGAAGCCAGAGGGGGCGGCTCCTACAATGAGCAGTTCTTC.

V is TRBV9 and J is TRBJ2-7, with D unresolved. The CDR3 has 14 residues. The V and J ends lost 0 bases and 2 bases respectively, with 9 bases between them. CDR1 is SGDLS, CDR2 YYNGEE, per germline. The CDR3 bases are TGTGCCAGCAGCGTAGGTCGCGGTGCCTACGAGCAGTACTTC. Translated, it gives CASSVGRGAYEQYF.

This clone occurred once. V is TRBV9 and J is TRBJ1-6; a possible D gene is TRBD1 (6 bases). This CDR3 has 15 amino acids. Per germline, CDR1 SGDLS and CDR2 YYNGEE. With 3 bases removed from V and 9 bases from J, the gap between germline ends came to 16 bases. This CDR3 is CASSAGAQGSSPLHF. CDR3 nucleotides: TGTGCCAGCAGCGCCGGGGCGCAGGGGAGTTCACCCCTCCACTTT.

The chain recombines TRBV2 with TRBJ1-1, with TRBD1 matching over 9 bases. V lost 5 bases to trimming and J lost 4 bases; unmatched junction nucleotides: 8. The CDR3 is 15 amino acids. Germline V gives CDR1 SNHLY, CDR2 FYNNEI. The CDR3 spells CASSPYGQGSTEAFF. CDR3 bases: TGTGCCAGCAGTCCATATGGACAGGGGAGCACTGAAGCTTTCTTT.

The rearrangement uses TRBV18 and TRBJ2-7; tentative D call: TRBD1 (6 bases). The germline CDR1 and CDR2 sequences are KGHSH and LQKENI. This CDR3 comprises 13 residues. V was shortened by 2 bases and J by 6 bases, with 11 bases between the two germline ends. Here the CDR3 DNA reads TGTGCCAGCTCACCAGAGGGGGTATCCGAGCAGTACTTC. It yields the protein CASSPEGVSEQYF.

The CDR3 DNA sequence: TGTGCCAGCAGCCTACTAGCGCTCAAAGGGACAGATACGCAGTATTTT. Its protein product is CASSLLALKGTDTQYF. The chain employs TRBV3-1 (or the pseudogene TRBV3-2) and TRBJ2-3, with TRBD2 identical over 7 bases. The CDR3 has 16 residues. Germline trimming cut 4 bases from V and 3 bases from J; bases unmatched to any gene: 10. Germline V gives CDR1 LGHDT, CDR2 YNNKEL (reference sequence).

The chain links TRBV6-1 to TRBJ1-3; 10 bases are shared with TRBD1. Per the germline V gene, CDR1 is MNHNS and CDR2 is SASEGT. The CDR3 contains 16 residues. With 3 bases clipped from V and 3 bases from J, the junction kept 5 bases outside the gene matches. Here the CDR3 DNA reads TGTGCCAGCAGTGACTTCGGACAGGGGGTTGGAAACACCATATATTTT. It is translated as CASSDFGQGVGNTIYF.

In this sample, this clone turned up a few times. This chain connects TRBV6-1 to TRBJ2-1; 7 bases are a match to TRBD2. Germline CDR1 reads MNHNS; CDR2 reads SASEGT. V trimming: 3 bases; J trimming: 10 bases; junction bases outside the gene matches: 9. The CDR3 length is 14 residues. CDR3 region: CASSDRGVQGEQFF. The CDR3 bases are TGTGCCAGCAGTGATCGGGGGGTCCAGGGCGAGCAGTTCTTC.

CDR3 bases: TGTGCCAGCAGCCAAGAAGGCACAGCGGAAGGCACAGATACGCAGTATTTT. Translated, it gives CASSQEGTAEGTDTQYF. The chain carries TRBV3-1 (or the pseudogene TRBV3-2) and TRBJ2-3; a possible D gene is TRBD2 (5 bases). With 0 bases removed from V and 1 base from J, the gap between germline ends came to 14 bases. CDR3 length: 17 amino acids. Germline V gene sequence: CDR1 LGHDT, CDR2 YNNKEL (reference sequence).

This chain joins TRBV19 and TRBJ2-1, with D possibly being TRBD2 (5 bases). CDR1 is LNHDA and CDR2 is SQIVND in the germline V gene (reference sequence). The CDR3 is 15 amino acids. V lost 3 bases, J lost 0 bases, and 9 bases lay in between. The CDR3 reads CASSMVARSYNEQFF. CDR3 DNA: TGTGCCAGTAGTATGGTAGCGCGCTCCTACAATGAGCAGTTCTTC.